The 17 T cell receptor beta chains listed next were all sequenced from one sample in a study of blood T cell repertoires in COVID-19 (dated by TCRdb to 2019 to 2021). Libraries were made using the immunoSEQ multiplex PCR assay. TCRdb obtained this table from immuneACCESS and retained in-frame rearrangements with V and J assigned. These tables miss some clones; where compared with another copy, unresolved V genes account for less than half of the shortfall, and the remainder is unexplained. Here the sample has some 150,000 clones; less than 90% occur a single time. The ten largest account for more than 12% of the sample. Sequenced input: peripheral blood. Receptors were obtained from a woman aged 70 to 79 with COVID-19, enrolled during active disease.

This chain connects TRBV10-3 to TRBJ1-1, with D hard to call. Germline V gene lookup returns CDR1 ENHRY and CDR2 SYGVKD. V was trimmed by 3 bases and J by 1 base, leaving 18 bases between them. The CDR3 consists of 17 residues. CDR3 sequence: CAISDSPGQGGNTEAFF. CDR3 nucleotide sequence: TGTGCCATCAGTGATTCTCCAGGTCAAGGTGGGAACACTGAAGCTTTCTTT.

This chain joins TRBV6-6 and TRBJ1-6; D gene uncertain. This CDR3 region has 13 residues. Germline assignment: CDR1 MNHNY and CDR2 SVGAGI (reference sequence). Trimming shortened V by 4 bases and J by 4 bases, and 5 bases separated the two germline ends. The CDR3 nucleotides read TGTGCCAGCAGTTCAGATTATAATTCACCCCTCCACTTT. It yields the protein CASSSDYNSPLHF.

This chain joins TRBV28 and TRBJ1-4; D gene uncertain. CDR3 size: 13 residues. Deletions cut 10 bases from V and 4 bases from J, with 13 bases between. The germline gives CDR1 MDHEN, CDR2 SYDVKM. CDR3 DNA sequence: TGTGCCACCTCACCGGCGGGTAATGAAAAACTGTTTTTT. Its translation: CATSPAGNEKLFF.

J is TRBJ1-1 and V is TRBV27, with D unclear. The CDR3 covers 15 residues. V dropped 7 bases and J dropped 2 bases, with 17 bases sitting between them. Germline V gene data show CDR1 as MNHEY and CDR2 as SMNVEV (reference sequence). The chain's CDR3 is CASTLKVGVNTEAFF. The CDR3 region has the DNA TGTGCCAGCACCCTCAAGGTCGGGGTTAACACTGAAGCTTTCTTT.

This CDR3 is CASSFIVTDTQYF. In nucleotides, the CDR3 is TGTGCCAGCAGCTTTATAGTCACAGATACGCAGTATTTT. This chain connects TRBV7-2 to TRBJ2-3, with D hard to call. CDR1 SGHTA and CDR2 FQGNSA come from the germline V gene. V dropped 3 bases and J dropped 2 bases, with 6 bases sitting between them. The CDR3 runs 13 residues.

This chain links TRBV5-1 with TRBJ2-7; D perhaps matches TRBD1 (6 bases). In germline, CDR1 is SGHRS, CDR2 YFSETQ. V was shortened by 4 bases and J by 2 bases, with 13 bases between the two germline ends. This CDR3 has 14 amino acids. CDR3 loop: CASSLTGLPYEQYF. The CDR3 DNA is TGCGCCAGCAGCCTTACAGGGCTACCCTACGAGCAGTACTTC. Combining the CDR3 with reference TRBV5-1 and TRBJ2-7 gives the whole variable domain KAGVTQTPRYLIKTRGQQVTLSCSPISGHRSVSWYQQTPGQGLQFLFEYFSETQRNKGNFPGRFSGRQFSNSRSEMNVSTLELGDSALYLCASSLTGLPYEQYFGPGTRLTVT.

This clone was observed at least ten times. V is TRBV3-1 (or the pseudogene TRBV3-2) and J is TRBJ2-7; maybe TRBD2 (6 bases). Germline V gene lookup returns CDR1 LGHDT and CDR2 YNNKEL (reference sequence). V lost 1 base and J lost 1, with 17 bases in between. The CDR3 extends over 17 amino acids. CDR3 coding DNA: TGTGCCAGCAGCCAAGTGCTCGGCGGGAAGGGGTCCTACGAGCAGTACTTC. Residues: CASSQVLGGKGSYEQYF.

This clone has just one count. The chain has TRBV10-3 and TRBJ1-1, with D possibly TRBD1 on 5 matching bases. Looked up from germline, CDR1 is ENHRY and CDR2 is SYGVKD. V gave up 4 bases and J gave up 1 base, with 13 bases separating them. The CDR3 consists of 15 residues. The CDR3 DNA follows: TGTGCCATCAGTGCAGGGTCCGGTGGGAACACTGAAGCTTTCTTT. This gives the protein CAISAGSGGNTEAFF.

The gene calls are TRBV15 and TRBJ2-7; D ambiguous. The germline CDR1 and CDR2 sequences are LNHNV and YYDKDF (reference sequence). V lost 2 bases, J lost 5 bases, and 7 bases lay in between. The CDR3 has 12 residues. Here the CDR3 reads CATSRIGDEQYF. The CDR3 coding sequence is TGTGCCACCAGCAGAATAGGAGACGAGCAGTACTTC.

The chain links TRBV2 to TRBJ2-2, with 8 bases aligning to TRBD2. Trimming took 2 bases from V and 0 from J; bases not matched to a gene: 8. The CDR3 runs to 18 residues. Germline V lookup: CDR1 SNHLY, CDR2 FYNNEI. This CDR3 is CASSETPPGLANTGELFF. DNA of the CDR3: TGTGCCAGCAGTGAAACACCACCGGGACTAGCGAACACCGGGGAGCTGTTTTTT.

DNA of the CDR3: TGTGCCAGCAGTGAAAGGGACAGGGGAGGCTACACCTTC. Its protein is CASSERDRGGYTF. The V and J genes are TRBV2 and TRBJ1-2, with 10 bases fitting TRBD1. The CDR3 has 13 residues. Germline values: CDR1 SNHLY, CDR2 FYNNEI. V gave up 2 bases and J gave up 8 bases; unmatched junction bases: 2.

The chain uses TRBV11-2 and TRBJ1-3; D gene uncertain. Deletions cut 2 bases from V and 4 bases from J, with 3 bases between. The CDR3 is made up of 12 amino acids. Germline V lookup: CDR1 SGHAT, CDR2 FQNNGV. The CDR3 nucleotides read TGTGCCAGCAGCTTAACAGGAAACACCATATATTTT. Its protein product is CASSLTGNTIYF.

The chain employs TRBV28 and TRBJ1-1; D ambiguous. Per the germline V gene, CDR1 is MDHEN and CDR2 is SYDVKM. The ends were cut back, 8 bases at V and 5 bases at J, with 15 bases in the middle. CDR3 size: 13 residues. CDR3 protein: CASSEGRETEAFF. The DNA for the CDR3 is TGTGCCAGCTCTGAGGGTAGAGAGACTGAAGCTTTCTTT.

This clone appeared a single time. This sequence joins TRBV18 and TRBJ1-2, with 9 bases matching TRBD1. This CDR3 has 12 residues. Germline trimming cut 8 bases from V and 4 bases from J; bases unmatched to any gene: 2. CDR1 KGHSH and CDR2 LQKENI come from the germline V gene. The CDR3 protein is CASRDRAYGYTF. CDR3 DNA: TGTGCCAGCCGGGACAGGGCCTATGGCTACACCTTC.

This chain uses TRBV6-5 with TRBJ2-5, with D possibly being TRBD2 (6 bases). CDR1 is MNHEY, CDR2 SVGAGI, per germline. This CDR3 is built from 15 residues. Trimming took off 2 bases at V and 6 bases at J, with 16 bases between the two ends. The DNA of the CDR3 is TGTGCCAGCAGTTACGGCCCCGGCGGGATACAGACCCAGTACTTC. Amino acids: CASSYGPGGIQTQYF.

This clone was seen a single time. The genes are TRBV29-1 and TRBJ1-3, with TRBD1 as a possible D gene (5 bases). Trimming removed 6 bases at V and 3 bases at J, with 12 bases between. This CDR3 region has 13 residues. CDR1 and CDR2 from the germline V gene are SQVTM and ANQGSEA. In nucleotides, the CDR3 is TGCAGCGTCGGCGGGGGACTTGGAAACACCATATATTTT. Translating gives CSVGGGLGNTIYF.

Only a few counts were recorded for this clone. The genes are TRBV29-1 and TRBJ2-2; 15 bases align to TRBD2. After removal of 4 bases from V and 5 bases from J, the junction contained 8 bases not matched to a gene. The CDR3 extends over 17 amino acids. Germline values: CDR1 SQVTM, CDR2 ANQGSEA. CDR3 residues: CSVVGFGTSGRTGELFF. For the CDR3, the DNA is TGCAGCGTTGTGGGATTTGGGACTAGCGGGAGGACCGGGGAGCTGTTTTTT.